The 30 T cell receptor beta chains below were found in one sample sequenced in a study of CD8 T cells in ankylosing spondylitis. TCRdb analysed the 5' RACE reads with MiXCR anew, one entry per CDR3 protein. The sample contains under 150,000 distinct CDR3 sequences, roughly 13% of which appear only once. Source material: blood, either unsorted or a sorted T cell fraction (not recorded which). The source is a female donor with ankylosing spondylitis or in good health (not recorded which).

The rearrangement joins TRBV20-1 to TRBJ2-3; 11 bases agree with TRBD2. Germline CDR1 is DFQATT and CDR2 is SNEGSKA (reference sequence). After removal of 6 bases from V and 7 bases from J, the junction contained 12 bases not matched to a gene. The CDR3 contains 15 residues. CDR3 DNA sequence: TGCAGTGCCAGCCAGACTAGCGGGGAGACATATACGCAGTATTTT. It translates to CSASQTSGETYTQYF.

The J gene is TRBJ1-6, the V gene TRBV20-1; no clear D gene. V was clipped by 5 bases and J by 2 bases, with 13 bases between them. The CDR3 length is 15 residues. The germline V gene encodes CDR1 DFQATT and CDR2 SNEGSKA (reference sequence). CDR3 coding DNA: TGCAGTGCTGAAGGCCCCGGGGCCTATAATTCACCCCTCCACTTT. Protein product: CSAEGPGAYNSPLHF.

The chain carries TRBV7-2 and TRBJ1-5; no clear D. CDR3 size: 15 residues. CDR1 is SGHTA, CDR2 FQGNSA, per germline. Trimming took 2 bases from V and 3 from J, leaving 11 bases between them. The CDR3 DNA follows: TGTGCCAGCAGCTTAAATCGGGGTGACAATCAGCCCCAGCATTTT. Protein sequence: CASSLNRGDNQPQHF.

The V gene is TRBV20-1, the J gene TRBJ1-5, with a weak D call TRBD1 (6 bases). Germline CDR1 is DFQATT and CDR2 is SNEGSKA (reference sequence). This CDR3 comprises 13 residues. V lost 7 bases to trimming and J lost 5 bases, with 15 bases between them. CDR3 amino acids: CSVMAGGHQPQHF. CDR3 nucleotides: TGCAGTGTTATGGCCGGGGGCCATCAGCCCCAGCATTTT.

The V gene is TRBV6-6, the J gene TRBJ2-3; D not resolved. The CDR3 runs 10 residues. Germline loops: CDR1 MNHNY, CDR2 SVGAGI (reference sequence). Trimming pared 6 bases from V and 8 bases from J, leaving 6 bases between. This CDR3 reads CASREGTQYF. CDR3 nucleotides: TGTGCCAGCAGGGAAGGTACGCAGTATTTT.

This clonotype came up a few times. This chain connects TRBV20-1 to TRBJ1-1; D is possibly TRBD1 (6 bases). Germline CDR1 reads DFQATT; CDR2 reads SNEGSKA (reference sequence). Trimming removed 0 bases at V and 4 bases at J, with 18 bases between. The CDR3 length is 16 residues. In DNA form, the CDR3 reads TGCAGTGCTAGAGATTGGTTGGGGGGGCAGCGCACTGAAGCTTTCTTT. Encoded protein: CSARDWLGGQRTEAFF.

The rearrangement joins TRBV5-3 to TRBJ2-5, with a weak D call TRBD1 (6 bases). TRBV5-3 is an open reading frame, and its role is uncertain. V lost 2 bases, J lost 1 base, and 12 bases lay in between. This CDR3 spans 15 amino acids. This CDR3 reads CARSLGQITQETQYF. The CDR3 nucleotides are TGTGCCAGAAGCTTAGGACAGATCACCCAAGAGACCCAGTACTTC.

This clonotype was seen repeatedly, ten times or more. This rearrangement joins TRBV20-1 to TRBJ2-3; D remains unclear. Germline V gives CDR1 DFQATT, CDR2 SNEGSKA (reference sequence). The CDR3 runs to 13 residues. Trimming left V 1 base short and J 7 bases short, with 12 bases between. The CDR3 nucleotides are TGCAGTGCTAGAGCCCCCGGCGGAAATACGCAGTATTTT. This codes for CSARAPGGNTQYF.

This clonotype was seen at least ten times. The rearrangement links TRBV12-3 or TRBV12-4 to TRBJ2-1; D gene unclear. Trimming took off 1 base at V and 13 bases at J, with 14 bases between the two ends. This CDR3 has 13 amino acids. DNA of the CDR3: TGTGCCAGCAGTTTAGAATTTAGGATGGGTCAGTTCTTC. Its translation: CASSLEFRMGQFF.

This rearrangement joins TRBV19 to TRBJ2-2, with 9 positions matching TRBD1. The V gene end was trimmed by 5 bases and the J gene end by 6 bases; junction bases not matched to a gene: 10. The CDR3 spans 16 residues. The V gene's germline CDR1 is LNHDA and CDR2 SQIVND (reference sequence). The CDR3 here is CASSVLQGAFAGELFF. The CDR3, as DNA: TGTGCCAGTAGTGTCCTACAGGGGGCGTTCGCCGGGGAGCTGTTTTTT.

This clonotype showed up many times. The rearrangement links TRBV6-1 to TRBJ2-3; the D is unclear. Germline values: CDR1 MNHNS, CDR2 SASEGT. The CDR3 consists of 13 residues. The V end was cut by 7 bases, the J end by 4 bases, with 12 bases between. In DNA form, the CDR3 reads TGTGCCAGCAAGGCACAGCAATCAGATACGCAGTATTTT. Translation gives CASKAQQSDTQYF.

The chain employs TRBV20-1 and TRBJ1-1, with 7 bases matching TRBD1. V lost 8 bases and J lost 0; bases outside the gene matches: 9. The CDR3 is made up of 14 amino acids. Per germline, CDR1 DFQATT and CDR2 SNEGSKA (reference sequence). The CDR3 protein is CSILPGGLNTEAFF. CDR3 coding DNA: TGCAGTATCCTACCAGGGGGACTGAACACTGAAGCTTTCTTT.

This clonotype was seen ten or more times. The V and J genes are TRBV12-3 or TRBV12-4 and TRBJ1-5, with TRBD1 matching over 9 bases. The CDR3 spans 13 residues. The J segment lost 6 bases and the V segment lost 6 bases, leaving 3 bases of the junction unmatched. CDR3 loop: CASRGQGSQPQHF. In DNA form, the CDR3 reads TGTGCCAGCAGAGGACAGGGGAGTCAGCCCCAGCATTTT.

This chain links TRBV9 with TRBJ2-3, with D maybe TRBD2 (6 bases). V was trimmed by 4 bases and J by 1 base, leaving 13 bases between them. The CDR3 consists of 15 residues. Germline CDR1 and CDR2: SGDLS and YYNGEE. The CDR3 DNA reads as TGTGCCAGCAGCCTCATGCGGGGCCGCACAGATACGCAGTATTTT. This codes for CASSLMRGRTDTQYF.

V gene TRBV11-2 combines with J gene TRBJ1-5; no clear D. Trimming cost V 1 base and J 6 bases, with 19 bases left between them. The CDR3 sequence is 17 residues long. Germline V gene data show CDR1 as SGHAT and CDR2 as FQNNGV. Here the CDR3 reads CASSLGPAQSKGQPQHF. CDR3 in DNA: TGTGCCAGCAGCTTAGGACCGGCCCAGTCAAAGGGTCAGCCCCAGCATTTT. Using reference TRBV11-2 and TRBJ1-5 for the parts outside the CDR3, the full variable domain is EAGVAQSPRYKIIEKRQSVAFWCNPISGHATLYWYQQILGQGPKLLIQFQNNGVVDDSQLPKDRFSAERLKGVDSTLKIQPAKLEDSAVYLCASSLGPAQSKGQPQHFGDGTRLSIL.

CDR3 sequence (DNA): TGTGCCAGCAGCTCAGACGCTTGGTCTGGGGCCAACGTCCTGACTTTC. This encodes CASSSDAWSGANVLTF. This rearrangement joins TRBV7-9 to TRBJ2-6; the D is unclear. This CDR3 region has 16 residues. V dropped 4 bases and J dropped 1 base, with 11 bases sitting between them. Germline V gene sequence: CDR1 SEHNR, CDR2 FQNEAQ (reference sequence).

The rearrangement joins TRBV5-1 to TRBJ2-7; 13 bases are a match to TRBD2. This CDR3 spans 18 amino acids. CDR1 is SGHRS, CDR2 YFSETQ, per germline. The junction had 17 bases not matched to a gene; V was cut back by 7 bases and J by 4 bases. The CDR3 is CASRLGTSGAIWGYEQYF. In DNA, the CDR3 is TGCGCCAGCCGCCTCGGGACTAGCGGGGCCATTTGGGGTTACGAGCAGTACTTC.

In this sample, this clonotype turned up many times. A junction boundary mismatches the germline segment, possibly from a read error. The chain's CDR3 is CASTLQGLGTDTQYF. The CDR3, as DNA: TGTGCCAGCACCTTACAGGGGTTGGGCACAGATACGCAGTATTTT. J is TRBJ2-3 and V is TRBV11-2; 7 positions agree with TRBD1. Germline V gene data show CDR1 as SGHAT and CDR2 as FQNNGV. The CDR3 covers 15 residues.

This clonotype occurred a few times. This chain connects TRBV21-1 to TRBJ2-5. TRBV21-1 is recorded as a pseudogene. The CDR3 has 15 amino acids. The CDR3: CASSSWCFYQETHYF. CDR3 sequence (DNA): TGTGCCAGCAGCTCGTGGTGTTTTTACCAAGAGACCCATTACTTC.

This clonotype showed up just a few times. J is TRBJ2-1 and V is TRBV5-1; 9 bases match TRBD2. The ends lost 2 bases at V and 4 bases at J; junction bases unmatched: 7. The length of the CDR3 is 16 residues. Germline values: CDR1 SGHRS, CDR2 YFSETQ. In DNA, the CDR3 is TGCGCCAGCAGCTTTTCTCGACTAGCGGAATACAATGAGCAGTTCTTC. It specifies CASSFSRLAEYNEQFF.

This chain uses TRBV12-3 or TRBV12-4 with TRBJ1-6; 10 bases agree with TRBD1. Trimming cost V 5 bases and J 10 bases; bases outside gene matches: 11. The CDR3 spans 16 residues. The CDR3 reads CASSEKGTGARSPLHF. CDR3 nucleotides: TGTGCCAGCAGTGAAAAAGGGACAGGGGCTCGGTCACCCCTCCACTTT.

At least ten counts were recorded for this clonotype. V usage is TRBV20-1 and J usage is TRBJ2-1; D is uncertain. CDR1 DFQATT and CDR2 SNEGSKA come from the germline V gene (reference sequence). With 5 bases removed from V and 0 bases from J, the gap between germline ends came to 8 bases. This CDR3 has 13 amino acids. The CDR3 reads CSAARGSYNEQFF. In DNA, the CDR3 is TGCAGTGCTGCCCGTGGCTCCTACAATGAGCAGTTCTTC.

CDR3 sequence reads: CSVGWTSGYEQYF. The CDR3 region has the DNA TGCAGCGTTGGATGGACTAGCGGGTACGAGCAGTACTTC. This chain connects TRBV29-1 to TRBJ2-7; TRBD2 agrees at 11 bases. With 4 bases clipped from V and 4 bases from J, the junction kept 3 bases outside the gene matches. This CDR3 is built from 13 residues. CDR1 and CDR2 (germline): SQVTM, ANQGSEA.

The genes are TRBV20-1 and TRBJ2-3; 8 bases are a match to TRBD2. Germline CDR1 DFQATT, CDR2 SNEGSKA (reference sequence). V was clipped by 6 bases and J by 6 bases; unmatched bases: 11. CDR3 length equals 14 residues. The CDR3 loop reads CSARPLTSADTQYF. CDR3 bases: TGCAGTGCCAGACCCTTGACTAGCGCGGATACGCAGTATTTT.

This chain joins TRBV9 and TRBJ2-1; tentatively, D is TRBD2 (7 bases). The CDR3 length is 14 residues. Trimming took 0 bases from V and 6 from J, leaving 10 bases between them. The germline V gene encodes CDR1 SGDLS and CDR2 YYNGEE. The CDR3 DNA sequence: TGTGCCAGCAGCGTAGGTGGGGGGGCCAATGAGCAGTTCTTC. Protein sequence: CASSVGGGANEQFF.

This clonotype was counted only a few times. The CDR3 spells CASSLMSWASGGSYEQYF. The DNA for the CDR3 is TGCGCCAGCAGCTTGATGTCTTGGGCGAGCGGGGGGTCCTACGAGCAGTACTTC. The chain employs TRBV5-1 and TRBJ2-7; 9 bases are shared with TRBD2. CDR3 size: 18 residues. The V gene's germline CDR1 is SGHRS and CDR2 YFSETQ. The trim removed 1 base at V and 1 base at J, leaving 12 bases unmatched.

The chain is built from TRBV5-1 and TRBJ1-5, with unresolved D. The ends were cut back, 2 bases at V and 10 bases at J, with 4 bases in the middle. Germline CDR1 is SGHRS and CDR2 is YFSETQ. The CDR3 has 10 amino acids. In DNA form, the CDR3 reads TGCGCCAGCAGCTTCCCCCCCCAGCATTTT. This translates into CASSFPPQHF.

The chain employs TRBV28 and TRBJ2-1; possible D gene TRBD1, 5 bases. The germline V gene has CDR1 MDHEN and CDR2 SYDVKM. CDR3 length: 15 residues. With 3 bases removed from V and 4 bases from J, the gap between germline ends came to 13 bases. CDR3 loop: CASSFARESYNEQFF. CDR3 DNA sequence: TGTGCCAGCAGTTTTGCCAGGGAATCTTACAATGAGCAGTTCTTC.

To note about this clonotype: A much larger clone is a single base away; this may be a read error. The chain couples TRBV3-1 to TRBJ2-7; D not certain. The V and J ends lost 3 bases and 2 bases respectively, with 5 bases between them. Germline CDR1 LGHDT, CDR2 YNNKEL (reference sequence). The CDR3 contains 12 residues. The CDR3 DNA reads TGTGCCAGCAGCCACAACACCTACGAGCAGTACTTC. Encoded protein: CASSHNTYEQYF.

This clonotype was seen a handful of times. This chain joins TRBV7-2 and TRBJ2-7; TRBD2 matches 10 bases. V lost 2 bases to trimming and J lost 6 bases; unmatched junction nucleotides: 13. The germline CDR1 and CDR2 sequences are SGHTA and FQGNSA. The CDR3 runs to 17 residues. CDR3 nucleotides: TGTGCCAGCAGCTTAACCCACGGCGGTAGCGGGGGGATCGAGCAGTACTTC. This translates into CASSLTHGGSGGIEQYF.